Listed below are T cell receptor beta chains from one sample, sequenced in a study of shared clonotypes between healthy human individuals. Only in-frame clones appear in the TCRdb table, and some are missing; sequencing was by immunoSEQ multiplex PCR. The repertoire holds around 500,000 clones, with about 80% as singletons. Sequencing was performed on PBMCs. Source of these receptors: a woman in her forties in good health. Some clones in this sample may be carry-over from other donors' samples. Each CDR3 is given with its conserved first and last residue. D genes are given only for firm matches. Clone size is not always given. Where it is, it says once, few, many or a class for expanded clones.

>TRBD1|TRBJ2-7|TRBV4-1|.
TGCGCCAGCAGCCAGCGCCAGGGGGCTTACGAGCAGTACTTC
CASSQRQGAYEQYF
>.|TRBJ2-7|TRBV4-2|.
TGTGCCAGCAGCCATGCCCTTTACGGGGAAACCTACGAGCAGTACTTC
CASSHALYGETYEQYF
>TRBD1|TRBJ2-4|TRBV19|.
TGTGCCAGCTCCCCAGCCCCGACAGGGGGCCAAAACATTCAGTACTTC
CASSPAPTGGQNIQYF
>.|TRBJ2-5|TRBV7-2|.
TGTGCCAGCAGCTTAGGGTTGGGTACCCAGTACTTC
CASSLGLGTQYF
>.|TRBJ2-6|TRBV6-1|.
TGTGCCAGCGGTACAGCGAGCTCTGGGGCCAACGTCCTGACTTTC
CASGTASSGANVLTF
>.|TRBJ1-2|TRBV7-2|.
TGTGCCAGCAGCCCAGATCAGGCGGGCTATGGCTACACCTTC
CASSPDQAGYGYTF
>.|TRBJ1-1|TRBV5-1|few
TGCGCCAGCAGCTTTGAAATTAACACTGAAGCTTTCTTT
CASSFEINTEAFF
>.|TRBJ1-5|TRBV12-5|.
TGTGCTAGTGGACTCGCCCCCGGACGGACTAGCAATCAGCCCCAGCATTTT
CASGLAPGRTSNQPQHF
>TRBD2|TRBJ2-1|TRBV11-3|once
TGTGCCAGCAGCGCTTCTAGCGGGAGGGCCCTCGGGTACAATGAGCAGTTCTTC
CASSASSGRALGYNEQFF
>TRBD2|TRBJ2-3|TRBV7-3|.
TGTGCCAGCAGTCAACTAGCGGCTAGCACAGATACGCAGTATTTT
CASSQLAASTDTQYF
>TRBD1|TRBJ2-5|TRBV5-8|.
TGTGCCAGCAGCTCCCGGACAGGGCAGCAAGAGACCCAGTACTTC
CASSSRTGQQETQYF